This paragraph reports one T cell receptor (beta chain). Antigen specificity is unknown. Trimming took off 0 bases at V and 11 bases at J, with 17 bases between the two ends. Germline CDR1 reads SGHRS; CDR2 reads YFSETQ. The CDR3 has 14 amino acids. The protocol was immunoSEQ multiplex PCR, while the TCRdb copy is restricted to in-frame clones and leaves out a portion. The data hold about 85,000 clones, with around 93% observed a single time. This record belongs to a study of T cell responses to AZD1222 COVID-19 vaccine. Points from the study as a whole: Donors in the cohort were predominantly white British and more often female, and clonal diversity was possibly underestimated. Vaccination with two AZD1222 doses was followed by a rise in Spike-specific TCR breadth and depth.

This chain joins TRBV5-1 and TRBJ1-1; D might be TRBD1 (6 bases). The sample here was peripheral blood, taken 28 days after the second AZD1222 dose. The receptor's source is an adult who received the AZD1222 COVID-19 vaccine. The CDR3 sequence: CASSLGTGTFEAFF. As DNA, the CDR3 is TGCGCCAGCAGCTTGGGGACCGGGACATTTGAGGCTTTCTTT. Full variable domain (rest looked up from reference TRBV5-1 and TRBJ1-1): KAGVTQTPRYLIKTRGQQVTLSCSPISGHRSVSWYQQTPGQGLQFLFEYFSETQRNKGNFPGRFSGRQFSNSRSEMNVSTLELGDSALYLCASSLGTGTFEAFFGQGTRLTVV.